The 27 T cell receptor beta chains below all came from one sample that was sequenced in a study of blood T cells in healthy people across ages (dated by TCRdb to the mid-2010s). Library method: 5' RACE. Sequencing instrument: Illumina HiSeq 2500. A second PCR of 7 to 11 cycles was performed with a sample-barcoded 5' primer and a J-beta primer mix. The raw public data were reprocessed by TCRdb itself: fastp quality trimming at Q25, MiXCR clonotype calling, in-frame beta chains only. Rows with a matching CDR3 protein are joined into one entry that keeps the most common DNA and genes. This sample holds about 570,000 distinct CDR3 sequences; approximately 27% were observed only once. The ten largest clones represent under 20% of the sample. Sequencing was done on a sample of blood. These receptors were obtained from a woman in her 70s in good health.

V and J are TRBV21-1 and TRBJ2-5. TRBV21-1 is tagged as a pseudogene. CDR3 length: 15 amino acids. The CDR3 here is CASSKDPLTARDQYF. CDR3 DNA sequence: TGTGCCAGCAGCAAAGACCCTTTGACTGCTCGTGACCAGTACTTC.

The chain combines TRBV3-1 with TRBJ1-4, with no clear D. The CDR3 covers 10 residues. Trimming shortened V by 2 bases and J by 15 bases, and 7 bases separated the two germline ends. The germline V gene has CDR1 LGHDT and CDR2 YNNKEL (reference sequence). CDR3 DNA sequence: TGTGCCAGCAGCCAATTTGTTATGTTTTTT. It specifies CASSQFVMFF.

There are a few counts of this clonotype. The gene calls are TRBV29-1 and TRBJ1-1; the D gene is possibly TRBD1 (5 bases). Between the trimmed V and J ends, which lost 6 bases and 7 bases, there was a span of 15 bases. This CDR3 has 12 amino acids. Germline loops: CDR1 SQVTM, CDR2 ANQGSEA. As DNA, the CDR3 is TGCAGCGTGTGGGACTCCGAGATTGAAGCTTTCTTT. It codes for CSVWDSEIEAFF.

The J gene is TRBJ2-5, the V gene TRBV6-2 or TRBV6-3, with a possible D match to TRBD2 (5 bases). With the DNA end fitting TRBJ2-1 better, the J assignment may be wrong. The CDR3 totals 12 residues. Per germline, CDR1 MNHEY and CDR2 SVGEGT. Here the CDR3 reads CASSYSSLAQFF. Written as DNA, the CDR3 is TGTGCCAGCAGTTACTCGAGTCTAGCCCAGTTCTTC.

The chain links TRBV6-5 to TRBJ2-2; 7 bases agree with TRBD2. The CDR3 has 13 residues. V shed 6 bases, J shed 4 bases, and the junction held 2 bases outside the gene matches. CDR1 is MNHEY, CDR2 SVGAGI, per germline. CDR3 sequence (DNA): TGTGCCAGCAGAATAGCGGGCACCGGGGAGCTGTTTTTT. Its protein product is CASRIAGTGELFF.

CDR3 loop: CASSEGQAILRGYGYTF. As DNA, the CDR3 is TGTGCCAGCAGTGAAGGACAGGCGATTCTCCGGGGCTATGGCTACACCTTC. The chain employs TRBV28 and TRBJ1-2, with 7 bases fitting TRBD1. This CDR3 contains 17 residues. CDR1 MDHEN and CDR2 SYDVKM come from the germline V gene. J lost 4 bases, V lost 5 bases, and 16 bases had no gene match.

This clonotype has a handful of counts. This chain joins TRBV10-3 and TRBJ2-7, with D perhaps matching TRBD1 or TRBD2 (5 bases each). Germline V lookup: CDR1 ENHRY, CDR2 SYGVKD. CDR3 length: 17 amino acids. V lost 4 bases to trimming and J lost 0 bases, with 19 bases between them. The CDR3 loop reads CAISGGPTSGDSYEQYF. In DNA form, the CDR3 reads TGTGCCATCAGTGGGGGCCCCACTAGTGGCGACTCCTACGAGCAGTACTTC.

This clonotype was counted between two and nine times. The CDR3 region is CASSVRSRGQGVDYEQYF. CDR3 DNA sequence: TGTGCCAGCAGCGTGCGGTCGAGGGGACAGGGTGTAGACTACGAGCAGTACTTC. This rearrangement joins TRBV5-5 to TRBJ2-7; the match to TRBD1 covers 9 bases. V lost 4 bases, J lost 3 bases, and 17 bases stayed unmatched. The CDR3 loop spans 18 amino acids. CDR1 SGHKS and CDR2 YYEKEE come from the germline V gene (reference sequence).

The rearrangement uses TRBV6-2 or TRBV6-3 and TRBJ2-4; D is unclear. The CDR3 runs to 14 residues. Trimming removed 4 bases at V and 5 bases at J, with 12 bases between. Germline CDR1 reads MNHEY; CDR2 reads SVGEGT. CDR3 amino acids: CASSFRAAENIQYF. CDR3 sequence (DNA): TGTGCCAGCAGTTTCCGGGCGGCGGAAAACATTCAGTACTTC.

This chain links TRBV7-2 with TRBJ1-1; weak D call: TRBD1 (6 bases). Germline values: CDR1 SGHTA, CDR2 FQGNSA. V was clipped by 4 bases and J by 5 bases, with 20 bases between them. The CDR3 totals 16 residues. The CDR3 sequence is CASSSERAGVSTEAFF. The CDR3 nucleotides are TGTGCCAGCAGCTCAGAGAGAGCAGGGGTTTCTACTGAAGCTTTCTTT. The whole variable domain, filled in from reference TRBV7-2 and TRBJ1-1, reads GAGVSQSPSNKVTEKGKDVELRCDPISGHTALYWYRQSLGQGLEFLIYFQGNSAPDKSGLPSDRFSAERTGGSVSTLTIQRTQQEDSAVYLCASSSERAGVSTEAFFGQGTRLTVV.

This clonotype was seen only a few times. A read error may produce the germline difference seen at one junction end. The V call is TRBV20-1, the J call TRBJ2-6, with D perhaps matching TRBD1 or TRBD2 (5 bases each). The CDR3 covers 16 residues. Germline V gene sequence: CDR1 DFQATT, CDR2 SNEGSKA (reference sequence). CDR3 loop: CSARRVVGSGASVLTF. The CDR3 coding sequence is TGCAGTGCCCGGCGGGTAGTTGGCTCTGGGGCCAGCGTCCTGACTTTC.

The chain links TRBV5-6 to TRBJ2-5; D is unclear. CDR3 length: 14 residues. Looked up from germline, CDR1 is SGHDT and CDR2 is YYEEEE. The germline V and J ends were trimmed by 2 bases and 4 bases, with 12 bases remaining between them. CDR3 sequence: CASSFRFWGETQYF. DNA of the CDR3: TGTGCCAGCAGCTTTCGTTTTTGGGGAGAGACCCAGTACTTC. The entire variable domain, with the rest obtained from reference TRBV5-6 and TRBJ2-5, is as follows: DAGVTQSPTHLIKTRGQQVTLRCSPKSGHDTVSWYQQALGQGPQFIFQYYEEEERQRGNFPDRFSGHQFPNYSSELNVNALLLGDSALYLCASSFRFWGETQYFGPGTRLLVL.

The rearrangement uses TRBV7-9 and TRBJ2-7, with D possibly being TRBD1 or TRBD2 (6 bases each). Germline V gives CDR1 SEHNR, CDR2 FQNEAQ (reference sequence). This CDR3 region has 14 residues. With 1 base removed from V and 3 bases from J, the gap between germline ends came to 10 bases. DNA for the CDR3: TGTGCCAGCAGCTTAGACGGGGGCTTCTACGAGCAGTACTTC. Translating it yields CASSLDGGFYEQYF.

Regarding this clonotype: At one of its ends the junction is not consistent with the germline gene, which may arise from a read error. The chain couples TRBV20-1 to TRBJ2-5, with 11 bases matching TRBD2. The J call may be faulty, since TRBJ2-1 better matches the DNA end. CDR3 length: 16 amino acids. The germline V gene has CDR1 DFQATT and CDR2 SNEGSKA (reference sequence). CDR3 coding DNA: TGCAGTGCGAGAGCCCGTACTAGCGGGAGATACAATGAGCAGTTCTTC. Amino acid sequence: CSARARTSGRYNEQFF.

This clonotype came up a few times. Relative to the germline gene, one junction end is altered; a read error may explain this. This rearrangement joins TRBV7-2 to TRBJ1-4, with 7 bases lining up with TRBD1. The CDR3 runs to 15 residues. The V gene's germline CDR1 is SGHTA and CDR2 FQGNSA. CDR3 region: CASSARQGTNEELLF. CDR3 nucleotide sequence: TGTGCCAGCAGCGCCCGACAGGGAACTAATGAAGAACTGCTTTTT.

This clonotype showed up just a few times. CDR3 in DNA: TGTGCCAGCAGCTTATGGGACACGGGCCCTGGCTACACCTTC. It is translated as CASSLWDTGPGYTF. The V gene is TRBV7-2, the J gene TRBJ1-2; D is perhaps TRBD1 (6 bases). V was trimmed by 2 bases and J by 7 bases, leaving 14 bases between them. CDR1 is SGHTA, CDR2 FQGNSA, per germline. The CDR3 runs to 14 residues.

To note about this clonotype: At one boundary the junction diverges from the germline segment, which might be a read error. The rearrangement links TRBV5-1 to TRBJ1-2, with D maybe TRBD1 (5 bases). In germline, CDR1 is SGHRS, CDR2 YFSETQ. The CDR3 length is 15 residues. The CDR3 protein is CVSSPGTVSNYGYTF. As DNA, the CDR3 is TGCGTCAGCAGCCCCGGGACGGTCTCTAACTATGGCTACACCTTC.

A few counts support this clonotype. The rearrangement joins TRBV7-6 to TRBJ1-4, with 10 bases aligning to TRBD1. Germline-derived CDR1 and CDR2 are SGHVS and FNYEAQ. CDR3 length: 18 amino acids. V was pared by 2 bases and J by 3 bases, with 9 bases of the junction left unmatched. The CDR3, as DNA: TGTGCCAGCAGCTTAAGGATGGGACAGGGGCGTCCTAATGAAAAACTGTTTTTT. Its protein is CASSLRMGQGRPNEKLFF.

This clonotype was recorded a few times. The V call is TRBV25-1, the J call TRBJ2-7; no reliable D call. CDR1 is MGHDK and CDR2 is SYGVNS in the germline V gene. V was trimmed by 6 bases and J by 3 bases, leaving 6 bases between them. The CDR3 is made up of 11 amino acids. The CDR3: CASRRNYEQYF. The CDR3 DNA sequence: TGTGCCAGCAGGAGGAACTACGAGCAGTACTTC.

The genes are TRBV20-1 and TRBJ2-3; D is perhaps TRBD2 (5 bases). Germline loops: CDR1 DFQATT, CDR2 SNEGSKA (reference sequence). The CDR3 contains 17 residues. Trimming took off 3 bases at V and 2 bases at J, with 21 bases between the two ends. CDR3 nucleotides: TGCAGTGCTAGTCTCCCCCTCCAAGGGCGGGTCACAGATACGCAGTATTTT. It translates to CSASLPLQGRVTDTQYF.

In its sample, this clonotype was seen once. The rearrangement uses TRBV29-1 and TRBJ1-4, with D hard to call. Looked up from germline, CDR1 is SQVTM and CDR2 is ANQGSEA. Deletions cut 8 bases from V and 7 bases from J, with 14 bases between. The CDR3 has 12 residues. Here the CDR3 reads CSSLDGTEKLFF. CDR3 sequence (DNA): TGCAGCTCCCTAGACGGTACTGAAAAACTGTTTTTT.

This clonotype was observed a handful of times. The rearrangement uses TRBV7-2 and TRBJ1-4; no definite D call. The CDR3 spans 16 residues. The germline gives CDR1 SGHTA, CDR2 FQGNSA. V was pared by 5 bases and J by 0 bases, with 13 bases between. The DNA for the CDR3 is TGTGCCAGCAGCCCCTCCATCCGAACAACTAATGAAAAACTGTTTTTT. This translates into CASSPSIRTTNEKLFF. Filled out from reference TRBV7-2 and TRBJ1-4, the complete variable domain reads GAGVSQSPSNKVTEKGKDVELRCDPISGHTALYWYRQSLGQGLEFLIYFQGNSAPDKSGLPSDRFSAERTGGSVSTLTIQRTQQEDSAVYLCASSPSIRTTNEKLFFGSGTQLSVL.

Here the CDR3 DNA reads TGTGCCTGGGCTAGCGGATTCCAATACAATGAGCAGTTCTTC. Amino acid sequence: CAWASGFQYNEQFF. This sequence joins TRBV30 and TRBJ2-1; 7 bases agree with TRBD2. The V segment lost 5 bases and the J segment 4 bases; nucleotides outside the gene matches: 8. This CDR3 comprises 14 residues. Germline lookup yields CDR1 GTSNPN and CDR2 SVGIG (reference sequence). The whole variable domain, filled in from reference TRBV30 and TRBJ2-1, reads SQTIHQWPATLVQPVGSPLSLECTVEGTSNPNLYWYRQAAGRGLQLLFYSVGIGQISSEVPQNLSASRPQDRQFILSSKKLLLSDSGFYLCAWASGFQYNEQFFGPGTRLTVL.

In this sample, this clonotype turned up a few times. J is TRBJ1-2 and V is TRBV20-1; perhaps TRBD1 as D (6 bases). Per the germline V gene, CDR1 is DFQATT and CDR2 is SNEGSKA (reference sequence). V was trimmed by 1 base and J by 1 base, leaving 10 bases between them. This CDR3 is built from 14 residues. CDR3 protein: CSARVRDINYGYTF. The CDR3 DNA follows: TGCAGTGCTAGAGTTCGGGACATTAACTATGGCTACACCTTC.

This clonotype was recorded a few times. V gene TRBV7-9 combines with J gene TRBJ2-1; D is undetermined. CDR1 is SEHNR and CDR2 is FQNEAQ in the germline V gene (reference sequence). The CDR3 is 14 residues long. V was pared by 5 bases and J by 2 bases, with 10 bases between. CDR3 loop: CASSPQVTYNEQFF. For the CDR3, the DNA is TGTGCCAGCAGCCCACAAGTAACCTACAATGAGCAGTTCTTC.

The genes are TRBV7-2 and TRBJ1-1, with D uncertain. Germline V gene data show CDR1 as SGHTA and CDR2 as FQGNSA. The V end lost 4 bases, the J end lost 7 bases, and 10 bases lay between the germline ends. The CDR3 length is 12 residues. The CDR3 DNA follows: TGTGCCAGCAGCTCGTATCAAGGTGAAGCTTTCTTT. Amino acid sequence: CASSSYQGEAFF.

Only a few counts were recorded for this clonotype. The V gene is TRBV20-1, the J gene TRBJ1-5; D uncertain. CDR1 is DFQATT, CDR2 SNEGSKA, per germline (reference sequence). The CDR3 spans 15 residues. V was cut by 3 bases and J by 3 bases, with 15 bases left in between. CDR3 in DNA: TGCAGTGCTAGGTACACAGTTCTCCCCAATCAGCCCCAGCATTTT. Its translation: CSARYTVLPNQPQHF.